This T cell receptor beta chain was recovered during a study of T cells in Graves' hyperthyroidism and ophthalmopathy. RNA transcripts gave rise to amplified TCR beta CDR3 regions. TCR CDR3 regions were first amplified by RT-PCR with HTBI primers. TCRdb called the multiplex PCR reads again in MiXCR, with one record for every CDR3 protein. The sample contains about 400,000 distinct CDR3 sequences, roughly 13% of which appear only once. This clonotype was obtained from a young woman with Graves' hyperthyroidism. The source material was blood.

This chain's CDR3 is CAWSGGASGANVLTF. CDR3 bases: TGTGCCTGGAGTGGAGGCGCCTCTGGGGCCAACGTCCTGACTTTC. J is TRBJ2-6 and V is TRBV30; no definite D call. The V gene lost 1 base and the J gene lost 0 bases, with 7 bases spanning the gap. Looked up from germline, CDR1 is GTSNPN and CDR2 is SVGIG (reference sequence). The CDR3 consists of 15 residues.